Each of the 24 T cell receptor beta chains below was sequenced from the same sample in a study of blood T cell repertoires in COVID-19. The repertoire was sequenced with immunoSEQ multiplex PCR; TCRdb's copy has only in-frame clones and lacks some. The profile shows approximately 250,000 clones, about 80% of them singletons. Sample: peripheral blood. These receptors originate from a woman aged 45 to 65 with acute or convalescent COVID-19.

The chain joins TRBV7-8 to TRBJ2-5; TRBD1 is a possible D gene (6 bases). CDR1 and CDR2 (germline): SGHVS, FQNEAQ. The CDR3 totals 14 residues. V shed 3 bases and J shed 4 bases, with 12 bases lying between them. The CDR3 region is CASSFVRGRETQYF. The CDR3 DNA sequence: TGTGCCAGCAGCTTTGTCAGGGGCAGAGAGACCCAGTACTTC.

This chain uses TRBV11-2 with TRBJ2-3; 7 bases agree with TRBD2. The J segment lost 2 bases and the V segment lost 4 bases, leaving 6 bases of the junction unmatched. CDR3 length: 15 residues. Germline V gene sequence: CDR1 SGHAT, CDR2 FQNNGV. CDR3: CASSSPSGNTDTQYF. CDR3 nucleotide sequence: TGTGCCAGCAGCTCGCCTAGCGGCAACACAGATACGCAGTATTTT.

This clone was detected only a few times. The chain carries TRBV19 and TRBJ2-2, with a tentative D call TRBD1 (5 bases). CDR1 is LNHDA, CDR2 SQIVND, per germline (reference sequence). The V end was cut by 4 bases, the J end by 2 bases, with 8 bases between. CDR3 size: 14 residues. The CDR3: CASSKGQNTGELFF. CDR3 DNA: TGTGCCAGTAGTAAAGGACAAAACACCGGGGAGCTGTTTTTT.

This chain joins TRBV5-1 and TRBJ2-1, with 7 bases lining up with TRBD2. V dropped 1 base and J dropped 2; count of bases not matched to a gene: 18. The germline V gene encodes CDR1 SGHRS and CDR2 YFSETQ. The CDR3 totals 20 residues. The CDR3: CASSLKIWGGDPRAYNEQFF. The CDR3 nucleotides are TGCGCCAGCAGCTTGAAAATCTGGGGGGGGGACCCAAGAGCCTACAATGAGCAGTTCTTC.

The chain links TRBV6-5 to TRBJ2-3; 8 nucleotides match TRBD2. Trimming at V came to 7 bases and at J to 0 bases, leaving 3 bases not matched to a gene. CDR1 is MNHEY, CDR2 SVGAGI, per germline. This CDR3 has 14 residues. The CDR3 DNA follows: TGTGCCAGCAACCCTAGCGGGAGCACAGATACGCAGTATTTT. Its protein is CASNPSGSTDTQYF.

This chain links TRBV2 with TRBJ2-5, with 11 positions matching TRBD2. The V gene end was trimmed by 6 bases and the J gene end by 4 bases; junction bases not matched to a gene: 13. This CDR3 spans 17 amino acids. The V gene's germline CDR1 is SNHLY and CDR2 FYNNEI. The CDR3 nucleotides read TGTGCCAGCAGAACCACCTTTAGCGGGGGGGGTCGAGAGACCCAGTACTTC. Residues: CASRTTFSGGGRETQYF.

This clone was detected once. This chain links TRBV5-5 with TRBJ1-2; D possibly corresponds to TRBD1 (5 bases). V lost 4 bases and J lost 7, with 17 bases in between. CDR1 and CDR2 (germline): SGHKS, YYEKEE (reference sequence). This CDR3 has 14 amino acids. For the CDR3, the DNA is TGTGCCAGCAGCCAAGGGGATGGGTTTTCTGGCTACACCTTC. Translation: CASSQGDGFSGYTF.

The chain combines TRBV10-3 with TRBJ1-6; D remains ambiguous. The V end was cut by 6 bases, the J end by 7 bases, with 10 bases between. The CDR3 spans 13 residues. Germline V gene lookup returns CDR1 ENHRY and CDR2 SYGVKD. CDR3 bases: TGTGCCATCAGCGACGGGTTGAATTCACCCCTCCACTTT. The encoded protein is CAISDGLNSPLHF.

A single count supports this clone. The chain recombines TRBV11-2 with TRBJ2-2; TRBD1 matches 9 bases. V shed 8 bases and J 5 bases; nucleotides not matched to a gene: 6. The germline V gene encodes CDR1 SGHAT and CDR2 FQNNGV. This CDR3 comprises 14 residues. CDR3: CASCRDRATGELFF. The DNA of the CDR3 is TGTGCCAGCTGCCGGGACAGGGCAACCGGGGAGCTGTTTTTT. The full variable domain, its missing parts supplied by reference TRBV11-2 and TRBJ2-2, is EAGVAQSPRYKIIEKRQSVAFWCNPISGHATLYWYQQILGQGPKLLIQFQNNGVVDDSQLPKDRFSAERLKGVDSTLKIQPAKLEDSAVYLCASCRDRATGELFFGEGSRLTVL.

The V gene is TRBV9, the J gene TRBJ1-2, with D uncertain. Trimming took off 3 bases at V and 10 bases at J, with 16 bases between the two ends. The CDR3 extends over 13 amino acids. In germline, CDR1 is SGDLS, CDR2 YYNGEE. In DNA, the CDR3 is TGTGCCAGCAGCGCAGGAACCCATGACCTCTACACCTTC. Translated: CASSAGTHDLYTF.

This chain joins TRBV15 and TRBJ2-3, with 8 nucleotides matching TRBD1. The trim removed 1 base at V and 5 bases at J, leaving 11 bases unmatched. This CDR3 spans 17 amino acids. CDR1 is LNHNV, CDR2 YYDKDF, per germline (reference sequence). DNA of the CDR3: TGTGCCACCAGCAGAGGAAAGCCGGGACAGGCTCAAGATACGCAGTATTTT. It codes for CATSRGKPGQAQDTQYF.

The rearrangement joins TRBV14 to TRBJ2-7; tentative D call: TRBD2 (5 bases). Germline CDR1 SGHDN, CDR2 FVKESK. Trimming stripped 4 bases from V and 12 bases from J, with 16 bases between. This CDR3 has 12 residues. CDR3 region: CASSPSNSVLYF. In DNA form, the CDR3 reads TGTGCCAGCAGCCCAAGTAATAGCGTACTGTACTTC. The entire variable domain, with the rest obtained from reference TRBV14 and TRBJ2-7, is as follows: EAGVTQFPSHSVIEKGQTVTLRCDPISGHDNLYWYRRVMGKEIKFLLHFVKESKQDESGMPNNRFLAERTGGTYSTLKVQPAELEDSGVYFCASSPSNSVLYFGPGTRLTVT.

The chain carries TRBV9 and TRBJ1-3; 7 bases fit TRBD1. CDR3 length equals 17 residues. Germline V gives CDR1 SGDLS, CDR2 YYNGEE. The V gene end was trimmed by 4 bases and the J gene end by 0 bases; junction bases not matched to a gene: 10. The CDR3 nucleotides are TGTGCCAGCAGCCAACTCCTCGGGACAGCCTCTGGAAACACCATATATTTT. This gives the protein CASSQLLGTASGNTIYF.

The chain carries TRBV7-9 and TRBJ2-2; maybe TRBD2 (6 bases). Germline V gives CDR1 SEHNR, CDR2 FQNEAQ (reference sequence). V was cut by 4 bases and J by 1 base, with 16 bases left in between. The CDR3 is made up of 17 amino acids. The CDR3 sequence: CASSSVRNGRNTGELFF. The CDR3 DNA follows: TGTGCCAGCAGCTCCGTTCGAAACGGGAGGAACACCGGGGAGCTGTTTTTT.

The chain recombines TRBV5-1 with TRBJ2-5; 8 bases match TRBD1. Germline values: CDR1 SGHRS, CDR2 YFSETQ. Trimming cost V 5 bases and J 4 bases; bases outside gene matches: 7. This CDR3 is built from 14 residues. The CDR3 nucleotides read TGCGCCAGCAGTCGTGGACAGGGCATAGAGACCCAGTACTTC. It is translated as CASSRGQGIETQYF.

The rearrangement uses TRBV6-2 or TRBV6-3 and TRBJ1-1; 11 bases match TRBD1. The V gene's germline CDR1 is MNHEY and CDR2 SVGEGT. The CDR3 is 15 amino acids. After removal of 5 bases from V and 6 bases from J, the junction contained 8 bases not matched to a gene. DNA of the CDR3: TGTGCCAGCAGTGCACCGGGACAGGGGGTCTCTGAAGCTTTCTTT. Its translation: CASSAPGQGVSEAFF.

V gene TRBV6-6 combines with J gene TRBJ2-7, with 9 bases fitting TRBD1. The CDR3 covers 15 residues. The germline gives CDR1 MNHNY, CDR2 SVGAGI (reference sequence). The V gene end was trimmed by 5 bases and the J gene end by 5 bases; junction bases not matched to a gene: 10. The CDR3 DNA is TGTGCCAGCAGTCTCCCCGGGACAGGGAAACACGAGCAGTACTTC. Amino acids: CASSLPGTGKHEQYF.

This chain uses TRBV24-1 with TRBJ2-1; 7 bases align to TRBD2. Germline V gene data show CDR1 as KGHDR and CDR2 as SFDVKD. This CDR3 comprises 17 residues. Trimming cost V 4 bases and J 2 bases; bases outside gene matches: 10. The CDR3 nucleotides are TGTGCCACCAGTGACCCCGCCGCTAGCGGTACCTACAATGAGCAGTTCTTC. Protein product: CATSDPAASGTYNEQFF.

The gene calls are TRBV7-9 and TRBJ1-3; a weak D match, TRBD1 (6 bases). The CDR3 totals 16 residues. Germline V gene data show CDR1 as SEHNR and CDR2 as FQNEAQ (reference sequence). The CDR3, as DNA: TGTGCGACCGGCCGGGGGGGCAGTTCCTCTGGAAACACCATATATTTT. This translates into CATGRGGSSSGNTIYF.

This chain links TRBV11-2 with TRBJ1-6; D call uncertain. The CDR3 is 14 amino acids. V was cut by 4 bases and J by 8 bases, with 12 bases left in between. Per germline, CDR1 SGHAT and CDR2 FQNNGV. The chain's CDR3 is CASSSLSSDSPLHF. CDR3 sequence (DNA): TGTGCCAGCAGCTCGTTGTCCTCGGATTCACCCCTCCACTTT.

V usage is TRBV19 and J usage is TRBJ1-2; no clear D gene. Trimming pared 0 bases from V and 3 bases from J, leaving 8 bases between. This CDR3 is 14 amino acids long. Germline loops: CDR1 LNHDA, CDR2 SQIVND (reference sequence). The CDR3 here is CASSIDPSYYGYTF. CDR3 DNA: TGTGCCAGTAGTATAGACCCGTCCTACTATGGCTACACCTTC.

The gene calls are TRBV7-9 and TRBJ1-1; D is uncertain. V was shortened by 1 base and J by 7 bases, with 7 bases between the two germline ends. The CDR3 length is 12 residues. Germline V gene data show CDR1 as SEHNR and CDR2 as FQNEAQ (reference sequence). This CDR3 is CASSLGAGEAFF. The CDR3, as DNA: TGTGCCAGCAGCTTAGGGGCCGGTGAAGCTTTCTTT.

This rearrangement joins TRBV15 to TRBJ1-1; D may be TRBD1 (5 bases). CDR3 size: 13 residues. V dropped 6 bases and J dropped 4 bases, with 12 bases sitting between them. CDR1 is LNHNV, CDR2 YYDKDF, per germline (reference sequence). Here the CDR3 DNA reads TGTGCCACCAGTCGTACGGGGGGCACTGAAGCTTTCTTT. It translates to CATSRTGGTEAFF.

This chain uses TRBV19 with TRBJ2-2; D possibly corresponds to TRBD2 (5 bases). Germline-derived CDR1 and CDR2 are LNHDA and SQIVND (reference sequence). V lost 0 bases, J lost 7 bases, and 6 bases lay in between. The CDR3 consists of 13 residues. For the CDR3, the DNA is TGTGCCAGTAGTATAGATCGGGACGGGGAGCTGTTTTTT. Encoded protein: CASSIDRDGELFF.